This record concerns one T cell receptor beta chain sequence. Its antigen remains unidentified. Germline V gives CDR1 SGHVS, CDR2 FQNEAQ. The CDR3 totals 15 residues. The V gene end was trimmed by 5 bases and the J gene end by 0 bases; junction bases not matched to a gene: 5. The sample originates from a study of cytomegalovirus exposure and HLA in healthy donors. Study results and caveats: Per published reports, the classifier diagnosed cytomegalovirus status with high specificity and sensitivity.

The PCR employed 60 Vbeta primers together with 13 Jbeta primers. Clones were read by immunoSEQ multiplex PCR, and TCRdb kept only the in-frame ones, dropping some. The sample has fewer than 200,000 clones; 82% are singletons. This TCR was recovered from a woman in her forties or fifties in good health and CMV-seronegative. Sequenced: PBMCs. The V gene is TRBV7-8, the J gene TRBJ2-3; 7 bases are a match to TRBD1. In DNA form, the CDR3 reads TGTGCCAGCAGCCCGGGACAGCTTAGCACAGATACGCAGTATTTT. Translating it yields CASSPGQLSTDTQYF.